This entry features one T cell receptor beta chain sequence. The CDR3 spans 15 residues. The germline gives CDR1 SQVTM, CDR2 ANQGSEA. V was pared by 4 bases and J by 1 base, with 7 bases of the junction left unmatched. Assignments of participants to cohorts depended upon their own reported clinical history. Two negative PCRs, clearance, or symptom resolution were required of recovered Cohort 3 donors. This sample is drawn from a study of blood T cell repertoires in COVID-19. Assay used: immunoSEQ multiplex PCR; TCRdb lists only in-frame clones, some missing. The sample has 300,000 to 400,000 clones, around nine tenths seen once; the top ten hold about 1.2%.

The TCR comes from a woman aged 18-30 years who had recovered from COVID-19. Sequencing was carried out using PBMCs or T cells enriched from blood (not recorded which). J is TRBJ1-1 and V is TRBV29-1; 9 nucleotides line up with TRBD1. The CDR3 DNA is TGCAGCGTTGGTCTTATACAGGGGGCGAACACTGAAGCTTTCTTT. This codes for CSVGLIQGANTEAFF.